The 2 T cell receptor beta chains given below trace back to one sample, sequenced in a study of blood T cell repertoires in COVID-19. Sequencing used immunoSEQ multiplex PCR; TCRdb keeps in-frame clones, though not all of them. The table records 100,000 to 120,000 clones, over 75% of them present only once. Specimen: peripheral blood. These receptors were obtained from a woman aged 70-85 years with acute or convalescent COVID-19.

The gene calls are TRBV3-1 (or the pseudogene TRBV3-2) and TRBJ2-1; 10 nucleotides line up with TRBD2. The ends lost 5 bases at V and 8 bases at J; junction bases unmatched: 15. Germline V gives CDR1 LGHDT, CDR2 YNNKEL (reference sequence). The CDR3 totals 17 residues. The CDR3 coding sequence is TGTGCCAGCAGCGGACACATCTGGGGAGCGGGGGGGCATGAGCAGTTCTTC. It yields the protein CASSGHIWGAGGHEQFF.

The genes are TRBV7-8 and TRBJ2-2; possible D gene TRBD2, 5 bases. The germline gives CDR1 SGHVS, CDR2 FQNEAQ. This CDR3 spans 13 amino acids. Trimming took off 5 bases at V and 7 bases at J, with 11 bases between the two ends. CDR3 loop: CASSREGSGELFF. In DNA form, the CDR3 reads TGTGCCAGCAGCCGCGAGGGCAGCGGGGAGCTGTTTTTT.